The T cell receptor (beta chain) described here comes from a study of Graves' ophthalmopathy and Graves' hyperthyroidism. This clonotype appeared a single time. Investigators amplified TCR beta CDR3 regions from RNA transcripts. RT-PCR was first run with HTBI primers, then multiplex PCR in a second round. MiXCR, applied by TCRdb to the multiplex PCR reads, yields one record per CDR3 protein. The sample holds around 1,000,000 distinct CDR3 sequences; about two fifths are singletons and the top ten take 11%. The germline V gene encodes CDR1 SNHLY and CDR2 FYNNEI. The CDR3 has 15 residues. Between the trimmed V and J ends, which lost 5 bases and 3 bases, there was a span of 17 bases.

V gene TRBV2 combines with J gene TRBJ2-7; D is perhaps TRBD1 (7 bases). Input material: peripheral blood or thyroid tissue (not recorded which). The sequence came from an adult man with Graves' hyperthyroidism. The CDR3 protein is CASSLRAGGHYEQYF. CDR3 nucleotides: TGTGCCAGCAGTTTAAGGGCAGGGGGGCACTACGAGCAGTACTTC.